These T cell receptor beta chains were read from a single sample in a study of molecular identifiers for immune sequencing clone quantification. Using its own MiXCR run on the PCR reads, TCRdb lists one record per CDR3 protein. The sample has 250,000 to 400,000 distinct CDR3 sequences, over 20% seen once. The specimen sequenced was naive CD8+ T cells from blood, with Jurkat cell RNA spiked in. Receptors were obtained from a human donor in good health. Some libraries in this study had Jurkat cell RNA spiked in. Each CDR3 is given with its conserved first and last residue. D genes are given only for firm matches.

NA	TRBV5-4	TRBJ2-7	CASSLSPDSYEQYF
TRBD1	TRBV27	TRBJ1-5	CASSPIGQGSQPQHF
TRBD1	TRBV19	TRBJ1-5	CASSTGGAGNQPQHF
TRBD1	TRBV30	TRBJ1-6	CAWSGTRGQPLHF
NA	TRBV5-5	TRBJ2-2	CASSSQPGQGAGELFF
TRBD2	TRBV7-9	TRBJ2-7	CASSAYTGGYRYEQYF
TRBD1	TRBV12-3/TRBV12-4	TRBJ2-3	CASSGIQGARDTDTQYF
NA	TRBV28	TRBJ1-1	CASTETGGVYFNTEAFF
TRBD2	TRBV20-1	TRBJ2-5	CSARGAGGGETQYF
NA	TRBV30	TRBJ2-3	CAWSAYGTDTQYF
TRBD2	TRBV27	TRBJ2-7	CASREIAGGSYEQYF
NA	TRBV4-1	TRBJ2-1	CASSQEPQEVEQFF
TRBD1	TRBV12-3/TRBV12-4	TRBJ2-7	CASSGTGGIYEQYF
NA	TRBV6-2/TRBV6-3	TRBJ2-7	CASSRTRDPTISYEQYF
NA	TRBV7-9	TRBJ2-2	CASSLVSGSNTGELFF
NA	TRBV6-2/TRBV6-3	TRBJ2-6	CASRGAGANVLTF
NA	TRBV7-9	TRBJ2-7	CASSSTIKAYEQYF
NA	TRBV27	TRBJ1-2	CASSPVGAANYGYTF
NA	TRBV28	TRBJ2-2	CASSLWGMNTGELFF
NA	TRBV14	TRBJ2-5	CASSQDWTEETQYF
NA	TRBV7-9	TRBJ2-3	CASSTHGATSADTQYF
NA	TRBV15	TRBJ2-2	CATSRRGGGELFF
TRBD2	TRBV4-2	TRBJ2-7	CASSQDSLADSGTYEQYF
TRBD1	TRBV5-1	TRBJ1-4	CASSLASGGPNEKLFF
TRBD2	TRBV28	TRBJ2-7	CASSLSSGGHEQYF
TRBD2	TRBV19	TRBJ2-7	CASSTGLGYEQYF
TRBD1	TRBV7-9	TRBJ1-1	CASSHRGRGTEAFF
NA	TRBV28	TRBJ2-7	CASSFEPRGYEQYF